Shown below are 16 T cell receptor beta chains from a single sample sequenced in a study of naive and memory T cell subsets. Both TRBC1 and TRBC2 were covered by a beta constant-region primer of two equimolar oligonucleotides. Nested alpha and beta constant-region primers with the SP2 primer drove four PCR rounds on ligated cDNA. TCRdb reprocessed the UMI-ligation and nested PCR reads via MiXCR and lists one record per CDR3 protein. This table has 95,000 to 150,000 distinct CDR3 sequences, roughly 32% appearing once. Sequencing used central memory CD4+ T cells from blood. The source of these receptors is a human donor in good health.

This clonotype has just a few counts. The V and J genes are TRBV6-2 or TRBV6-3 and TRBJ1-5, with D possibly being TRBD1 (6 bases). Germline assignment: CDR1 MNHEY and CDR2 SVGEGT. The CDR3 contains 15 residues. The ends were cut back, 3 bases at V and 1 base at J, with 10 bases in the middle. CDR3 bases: TGTGCCAGCAGTTATGGGGGGCTGAGCAATCAGCCCCAGCATTTT. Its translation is CASSYGGLSNQPQHF.

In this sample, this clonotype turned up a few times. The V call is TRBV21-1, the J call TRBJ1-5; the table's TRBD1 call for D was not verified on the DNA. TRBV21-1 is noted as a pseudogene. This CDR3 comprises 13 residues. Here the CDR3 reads CASPDRANQPQHF. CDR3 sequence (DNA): TGTGCCAGCCCGGACAGAGCAAATCAGCCCCAGCATTTT.

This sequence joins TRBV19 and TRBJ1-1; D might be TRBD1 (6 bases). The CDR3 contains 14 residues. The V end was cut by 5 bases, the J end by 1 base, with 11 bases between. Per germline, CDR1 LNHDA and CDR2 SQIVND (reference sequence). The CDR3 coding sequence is TGTGCCAGTAGTCGACAGGACTCGAACACTGAAGCTTTCTTT. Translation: CASSRQDSNTEAFF.

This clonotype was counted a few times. The CDR3 DNA reads as TGTGCCAGCTCCCCGGCAGAGAATGAAAAACTGTTTTTT. Encoded protein: CASSPAENEKLFF. The chain joins TRBV18 to TRBJ1-4; the D is unclear. CDR3 size: 13 residues. V dropped 6 bases and J dropped 5 bases, with 10 bases sitting between them. Germline CDR1 and CDR2: KGHSH and LQKENI. The entire variable domain, with the rest obtained from reference TRBV18 and TRBJ1-4, is as follows: NAGVMQNPRHLVRRRGQEARLRCSPMKGHSHVYWYRQLPEEGLKFMVYLQKENIIDESGMPKERFSAEFPKEGPSILRIQQVVRGDSAAYFCASSPAENEKLFFGSGTQLSVL.

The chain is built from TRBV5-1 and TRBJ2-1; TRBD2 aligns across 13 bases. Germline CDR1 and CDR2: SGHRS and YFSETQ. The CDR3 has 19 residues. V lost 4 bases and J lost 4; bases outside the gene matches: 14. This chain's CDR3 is CASSRRGGTSGIGYNEQFF. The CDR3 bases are TGCGCCAGCAGCCGAAGGGGGGGGACTAGCGGGATCGGTTACAATGAGCAGTTCTTC. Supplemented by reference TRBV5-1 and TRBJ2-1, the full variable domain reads KAGVTQTPRYLIKTRGQQVTLSCSPISGHRSVSWYQQTPGQGLQFLFEYFSETQRNKGNFPGRFSGRQFSNSRSEMNVSTLELGDSALYLCASSRRGGTSGIGYNEQFFGPGTRLTVL.

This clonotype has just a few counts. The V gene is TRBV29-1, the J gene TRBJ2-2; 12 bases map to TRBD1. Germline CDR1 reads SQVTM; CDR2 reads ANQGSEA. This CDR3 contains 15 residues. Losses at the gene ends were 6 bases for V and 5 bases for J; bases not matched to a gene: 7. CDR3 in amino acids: CSVLGQGASTGELFF. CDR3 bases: TGCAGCGTGCTGGGACAGGGGGCTAGTACCGGGGAGCTGTTTTTT.

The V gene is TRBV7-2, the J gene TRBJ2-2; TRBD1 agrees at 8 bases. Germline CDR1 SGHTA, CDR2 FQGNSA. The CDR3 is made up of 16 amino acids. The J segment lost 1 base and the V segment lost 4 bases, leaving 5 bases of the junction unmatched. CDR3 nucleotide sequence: TGTGCCAGCAGCTCCGCCGGGACAGGGAACACCGGGGAGCTGTTTTTT. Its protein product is CASSSAGTGNTGELFF.

The CDR3 region has the DNA TGTGCCAGCAGTCACTTGTACCAGCAGTACTTC. It is translated as CASSHLYQQYF. This rearrangement joins TRBV28 to TRBJ2-7; D remains unclear. The V gene lost 5 bases and the J gene lost 8 bases, with 10 bases spanning the gap. The CDR3 is made up of 11 amino acids. The germline gives CDR1 MDHEN, CDR2 SYDVKM.

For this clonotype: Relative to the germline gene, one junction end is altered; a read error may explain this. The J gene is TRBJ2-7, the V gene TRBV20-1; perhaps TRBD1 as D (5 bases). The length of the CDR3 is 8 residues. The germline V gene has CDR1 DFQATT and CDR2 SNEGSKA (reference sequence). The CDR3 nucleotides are TGCAGTGCTCAGAGATCAGGGTTC. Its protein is CSAQRSGF.

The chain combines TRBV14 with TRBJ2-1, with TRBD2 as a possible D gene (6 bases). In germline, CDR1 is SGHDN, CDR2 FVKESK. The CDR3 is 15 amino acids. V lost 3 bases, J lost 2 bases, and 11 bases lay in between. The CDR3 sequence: CASSQRWGAYNEQFF. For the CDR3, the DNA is TGTGCCAGCAGCCAGAGGTGGGGGGCCTACAATGAGCAGTTCTTC.

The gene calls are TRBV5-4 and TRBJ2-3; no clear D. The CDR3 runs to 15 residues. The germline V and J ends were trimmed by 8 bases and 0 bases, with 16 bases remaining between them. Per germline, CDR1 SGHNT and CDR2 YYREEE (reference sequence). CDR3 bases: TGTGCCAGTTCACACAAGACTGCTAGCACAGATACGCAGTATTTT. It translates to CASSHKTASTDTQYF.

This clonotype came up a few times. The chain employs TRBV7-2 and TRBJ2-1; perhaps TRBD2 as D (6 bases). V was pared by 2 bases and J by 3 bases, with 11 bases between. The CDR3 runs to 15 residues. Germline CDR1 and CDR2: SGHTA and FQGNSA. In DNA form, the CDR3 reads TGTGCCAGCAGCTTATGGACTACCTTCTACAATGAGCAGTTCTTC. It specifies CASSLWTTFYNEQFF.

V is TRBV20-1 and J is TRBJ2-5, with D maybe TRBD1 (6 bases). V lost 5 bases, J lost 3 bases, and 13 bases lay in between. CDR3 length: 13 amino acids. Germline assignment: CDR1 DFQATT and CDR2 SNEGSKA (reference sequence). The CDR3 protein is CSASRQVKETQYF. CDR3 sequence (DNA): TGCAGTGCTTCGCGACAGGTGAAAGAGACCCAGTACTTC.

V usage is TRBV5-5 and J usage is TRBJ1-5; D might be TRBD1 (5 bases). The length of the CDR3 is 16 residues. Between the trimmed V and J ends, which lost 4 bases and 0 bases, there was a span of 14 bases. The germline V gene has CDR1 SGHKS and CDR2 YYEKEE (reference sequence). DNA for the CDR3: TGTGCCAGCAGCAGGGGTCTGGGGAATAGCAATCAGCCCCAGCATTTT. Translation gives CASSRGLGNSNQPQHF.

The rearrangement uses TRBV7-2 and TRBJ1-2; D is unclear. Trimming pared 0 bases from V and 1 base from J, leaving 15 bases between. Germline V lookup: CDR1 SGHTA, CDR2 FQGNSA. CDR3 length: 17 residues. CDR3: CASSLARGSTYNYGYTF. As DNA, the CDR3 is TGTGCCAGCAGCTTAGCGCGCGGCAGTACCTATAACTATGGCTACACCTTC.

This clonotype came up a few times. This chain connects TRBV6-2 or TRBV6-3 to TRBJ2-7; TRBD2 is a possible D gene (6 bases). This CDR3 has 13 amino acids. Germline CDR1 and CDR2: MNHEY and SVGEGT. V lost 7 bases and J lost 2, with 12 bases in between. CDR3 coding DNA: TGTGCCAGCACCGAGGCGGGAACCTACGAGCAGTACTTC. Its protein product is CASTEAGTYEQYF.